This TCR beta chain was recovered during a study of T cells expressing NK-cell markers. Study-level information: Sorted CD3+CD56+NKG2C+, CD3+CD56+NKG2C- and CD3+CD56-NKG2C+ T cells provided the TCR beta repertoires. The sequencing cohort of eight donors included seven HCMV-seropositive individuals and one seronegative individual. Findings and limits, study-wide: In a group of 5 to 7 donors, dominant NKG2C+ clonotypes represented about 1.0-8% of CD8+ T cells.

5'RACE template switching with UMIs generated TCR beta cDNA. One entry per CDR3 protein, without DNA, is what TCRdb gives after re-calling the 5' RACE reads. Recorded for this sample: around 380,000 distinct CDR3 sequences. Notes on this clonotype: Its specificity is unknown.

Sequencing used blood T cells: a sorted CD56 or NKG2C T cell subset, CD4+ or CD8+ T cells, or bulk PBMC T cells (not recorded which). The TCR originated in a woman aged 50 to 60 in good health.

The CDR3 is CATSRVAGVGDEQFF. The chain couples TRBV15 to TRBJ2-1; the TCRdb call, TRBD2, lacks DNA for checking. The CDR3 is 15 amino acids. The germline V gene encodes CDR1 LNHNV and CDR2 YYDKDF (reference sequence).